This is a list of T cell receptor beta chains from one sample in a study of T cells in Graves' hyperthyroidism and ophthalmopathy. TCRdb independently ran MiXCR on the multiplex PCR reads; one entry per CDR3 protein. The repertoire consists of approximately 400,000 distinct CDR3 sequences, with about a fifth occurring once and the leading ten covering 3% to 4.5%. Sequenced sample: blood. These receptors were collected from a young woman with Graves' hyperthyroidism. CDR3s include the opening cysteine and the closing phenylalanine or tryptophan. A D gene is named only where the DNA matches it firmly. Clone size appears in some rows only: once, few, many, or a class for an expanded clone.

V,size,J,D,DNA,CDR3
TRBV20-1,many,TRBJ1-1,TRBD1,TGCAGTGCTAGTGTTACAGGGGACACTAAAGCTTTCTTT,CSASVTGDTKAFF
TRBV5-1,many,TRBJ1-1,.,TGCGCCAGCAGCTTGGTATCAGGGTTGAACACTGAAGCTTTCTTT,CASSLVSGLNTEAFF
TRBV6-5,once,TRBJ2-2,.,TGTGCCAGCAGTTACTCGAGCGGGTACGGGGAGCTGTTTTTT,CASSYSSGYGELFF
TRBV6-1,.,TRBJ1-6,.,TGTGCCAGCAGGAGACAATATAATTCACCCCTCCACTTT,CASRRQYNSPLHF
TRBV12-3/TRBV12-4,many,TRBJ2-7,.,TGTGCCAGCAGTTCCGGGCGAAGAGGCTACGAGCAGTACTTC,CASSSGRRGYEQYF
TRBV6-5,many,TRBJ1-1,.,TGTGCCAGCAGTTACGGCGGGCCGAACACTGAAGCTTTCTTT,CASSYGGPNTEAFF
TRBV2,many,TRBJ1-5,.,TGTGCCAGCAGTGAGGAGGGGGTGAGCAATCAGCCCCAGCATTTT,CASSEEGVSNQPQHF
TRBV7-3,many,TRBJ1-6,.,TGTGCCAGCAGCTTACAGGGACGGCCTTCACCCCTCCACTTT,CASSLQGRPSPLHF
TRBV12-3/TRBV12-4,few,TRBJ1-5,.,TGTGCCAGCAGTTTGATGTTGGGGCAGCCCCAGCATTTT,CASSLMLGQPQHF
TRBV12-3/TRBV12-4,many,TRBJ1-2,TRBD1,TGTGCCAGCAGTTCACAGGGGATCTATGGCTACACCTTC,CASSSQGIYGYTF
TRBV4-1,.,TRBJ2-5,TRBD2,TGCGCCAGCAGCCAGTGGGCTAGCGGGAGTGGGATCCAAGAGACCCAGTACTTC,CASSQWASGSGIQETQYF
TRBV5-1,many,TRBJ2-2,TRBD1,TGCGCCAGCAGCTTGTCAGGGGGCGACGGGGAGCTGTTTTTT,CASSLSGGDGELFF
TRBV29-1,many,TRBJ2-7,.,TGCAGCGTGAGATTGGACGCCTTCCAGAACTACGAGCAGTACTTC,CSVRLDAFQNYEQYF
TRBV20-1,.,TRBJ1-1,.,TGCAGTGCTAGCGGTACCTTCGGACGGGCTGATGCTTTCTTT,CSASGTFGRADAFF
TRBV27,.,TRBJ2-5,.,TGTGCCAGCAGTTACTCGAGGACAGTACAAGAGACCCAGTACTTC,CASSYSRTVQETQYF
TRBV6-1,.,TRBJ2-7,.,TGTGCCAGCAGTGACAAGGGTTACGAGCAGTACTTC,CASSDKGYEQYF
TRBV5-6,few,TRBJ1-2,.,TGTGCCAGCAGCTTATGGGGGGGCGAGGACTATGGCTACACCTTC,CASSLWGGEDYGYTF
TRBV18,many,TRBJ1-1,.,TGTGCCAGCTCACCACCGGGATCAGGGAGGACTGAAGCTTTCTTT,CASSPPGSGRTEAFF
TRBV12-3/TRBV12-4,few,TRBJ1-5,.,TGTGCCAGCAGTCTGCAAAATCAGCCCCAGCATTTT,CASSLQNQPQHF
TRBV6-5,many,TRBJ1-1,.,TGTGCCAGCAGTTACGGGCTGAGGGACACTGAAGCTTTCTTT,CASSYGLRDTEAFF
TRBV20-1,.,TRBJ1-5,TRBD1,TGCAGTGCTAGAGGTTTTACAGGGGGCAACAATCAGCCCCAGCATTTT,CSARGFTGGNNQPQHF
TRBV9,many,TRBJ1-2,TRBD1,TGTGCCAGCAGCCCCAGGACAGGAAAGGACTATGGCTACACCTTC,CASSPRTGKDYGYTF
TRBV6-1,few,TRBJ1-1,TRBD1,TGTGCCAGCAGTGGGACAGGGATTAACACTGAAGCTTTCTTT,CASSGTGINTEAFF